The clone carrying this T cell receptor beta chain appeared a single time. Self-reported history from a screening survey and questionnaire set each donor's cohort. The sample is drawn from a study of blood T cell repertoires in COVID-19. Study summary: Sample material is recorded as cDNA or gDNA derived from T cells, B-cell-depleted T cells, or PBMCs.

Per the study methods: The authors estimated nucleated cell counts from reference gene primer amplification. The assay was immunoSEQ multiplex PCR, and TCRdb's table has in-frame clones only and misses some. V and J calls and clone size come straight from that table; D and trimming were deduced from the DNA. The table lists 250,000 or so clones, about 91% of them singletons. This sequence originates from a woman aged 40 to 55 with acute COVID-19. Sequenced sample: PBMCs or T cells enriched from blood (not recorded which).

The CDR3 region has the DNA TGTGCCAGCAGCTTAGCGGGAGGGGAGACCCAGTACTTC. It codes for CASSLAGGETQYF. V is TRBV7-2 and J is TRBJ2-5; 7 bases line up with TRBD2. Per the germline V gene, CDR1 is SGHTA and CDR2 is FQGNSA. J lost 5 bases, V lost 0 bases, and 0 bases had no gene match. The CDR3 has 13 amino acids. Full variable domain (missing parts from reference TRBV7-2 and TRBJ2-5): GAGVSQSPSNKVTEKGKDVELRCDPISGHTALYWYRQSLGQGLEFLIYFQGNSAPDKSGLPSDRFSAERTGGSVSTLTIQRTQQEDSAVYLCASSLAGGETQYFGPGTRLLVL.